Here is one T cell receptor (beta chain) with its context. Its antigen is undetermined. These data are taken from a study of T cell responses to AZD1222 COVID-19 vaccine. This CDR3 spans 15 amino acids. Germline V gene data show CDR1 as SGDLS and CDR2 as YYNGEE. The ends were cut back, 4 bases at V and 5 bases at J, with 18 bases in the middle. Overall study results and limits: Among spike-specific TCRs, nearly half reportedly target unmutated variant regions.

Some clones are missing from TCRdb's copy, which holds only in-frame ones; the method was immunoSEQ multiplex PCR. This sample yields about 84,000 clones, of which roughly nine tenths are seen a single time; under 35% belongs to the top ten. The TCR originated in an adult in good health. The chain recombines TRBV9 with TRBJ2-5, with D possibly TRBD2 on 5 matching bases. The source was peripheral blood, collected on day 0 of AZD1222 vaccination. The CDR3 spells CASSSQREPRETQYF. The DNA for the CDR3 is TGTGCCAGCAGCTCACAAAGGGAGCCACGGGAGACCCAGTACTTC.